The rows below give T cell receptor beta chains drawn from one sample of a study of identical twins. MiXCR, applied by TCRdb to the 5' RACE reads, yields one record per CDR3 protein. The data show 200,000 to 250,000 distinct CDR3 sequences, with around 8.1% seen just once and around 1.8% held by the top ten. This sample was also put to use in a study of yellow fever vaccine responses in identical twins.

The sequenced sample was memory (CD45RO+) T cells sorted from blood. These TCRs come from a young woman in good health. CDR3s include the opening cysteine and the closing phenylalanine or tryptophan. A D gene is named only where the DNA matches it firmly. Clone size, where shown, is once, few, many, or a class for clones that have expanded.

>NA|TRBD1|TRBJ1-2|TRBV6-1
CASSPLQGSYGYTF
TGTGCCAGCAGTCCCCTACAGGGGTCGTATGGCTACACCTTC
>many|TRBD2|TRBJ2-1|TRBV29-1
CSVAGGRGEEWQFF
TGCAGCGTTGCGGGCGGGAGGGGGGAGGAGTGGCAGTTCTTC
>many|TRBD2|TRBJ2-3|TRBV12-3/TRBV12-4
CASSAALAGGTDTQYF
TGTGCCAGCAGTGCGGCTCTAGCGGGGGGGACAGATACGCAGTATTTT
>NA|NA|TRBJ2-3|TRBV7-9
CASSTTAGKTDTQYF
TGTGCCAGCAGCACCACGGCGGGAAAAACAGATACGCAGTATTTT
>few|NA|TRBJ2-6|TRBV6-5
CASSNLRSQLSGANVLTF
TGTGCCAGCAGTAACCTTAGGTCACAGCTCTCTGGGGCCAACGTCCTGACTTTC
>NA|TRBD1|TRBJ2-7|TRBV18
CASSKPTGGPYEQYF
TGTGCCAGCTCAAAGCCGACAGGGGGCCCCTACGAGCAGTACTTC
>NA|TRBD1|TRBJ2-4|TRBV20-1
CSVKGQGGAKNIQYF
TGCAGTGTTAAGGGACAGGGGGGAGCCAAAAACATTCAGTACTTC
>few|TRBD2|TRBJ2-3|TRBV30
CAWTGRGRTSTDTQYF
TGTGCCTGGACGGGCCGCGGGAGAACAAGCACAGATACGCAGTATTTT
>many|TRBD2|TRBJ2-1|TRBV28
CASSSAGRGGNEQFF
TGTGCCAGCAGTTCAGCGGGGAGGGGTGGCAATGAGCAGTTCTTC
>few|TRBD1|TRBJ2-5|TRBV2
CATKRDRGQETQYF
TGTGCCACGAAGAGAGACAGGGGCCAAGAGACCCAGTACTTC
>few|NA|TRBJ1-4|TRBV3-1
CASSSTGNEKLFF
TGTGCCAGCAGCTCCACCGGGAATGAAAAACTGTTTTTT
>few|NA|TRBJ2-1|TRBV27
CASSTGTGLNEQFF
TGTGCCAGCAGTACCGGCACAGGGCTCAATGAGCAGTTCTTC
>NA|NA|TRBJ2-2|TRBV5-1
CASRMGAATNTGELFF
TGCGCCAGCCGAATGGGGGCGGCTACAAACACCGGGGAGCTGTTTTTT
>NA|TRBD2|TRBJ2-1|TRBV11-1
CASSSPGTSGTYNEQFF
TGTGCCAGCAGCTCCCCCGGGACTAGCGGGACCTACAATGAGCAGTTCTTC
>NA|NA|TRBJ1-1|TRBV6-5
CASSYSDRNTEAFF
TGTGCCAGCAGTTACTCGGACAGAAACACTGAAGCTTTCTTT
>many|TRBD1|TRBJ2-7|TRBV5-6
CASSLLRTGTEQYF
TGTGCCAGCAGCTTGCTTCGGACAGGGACGGAGCAGTACTTC
>many|NA|TRBJ1-2|TRBV12-3/TRBV12-4
CASRPARGSGYTF
TGTGCCAGCAGGCCAGCCAGGGGATCTGGCTACACCTTC
>many|TRBD2|TRBJ2-7|TRBV5-1
CASSTSGSYHEQYF
TGCGCCAGCAGCACTAGCGGGAGCTATCACGAGCAGTACTTC
>many|TRBD1|TRBJ2-7|TRBV7-9
CASSHAGTGGFEQYF
TGTGCCAGCAGCCACGCCGGGACAGGGGGCTTCGAGCAGTACTTC
>few|NA|TRBJ2-7|TRBV25-1
CASSGARSGEQYF
TGTGCCAGCAGCGGCGCCCGAAGTGGCGAGCAGTACTTC
>many|NA|TRBJ2-2|TRBV20-1
CSASGGQDGELFF
TGCAGTGCTAGTGGTGGACAAGACGGGGAGCTGTTTTTT
>NA|TRBD1|TRBJ2-3|TRBV12-3/TRBV12-4
CASTGEGRTGKLTDTQYF
TGTGCCAGCACCGGAGAGGGTCGGACAGGGAAGTTGACAGATACGCAGTATTTT
>few|NA|TRBJ2-7|TRBV28
CASLGREEQYF
TGTGCCAGCCTTGGACGGGAAGAGCAGTACTTC
>NA|TRBD1|TRBJ1-3|TRBV28
CASSLEQGLSGNTIYF
TGTGCCAGCAGTTTAGAACAGGGGCTCTCTGGAAACACCATATATTTT
>many|NA|TRBJ2-5|TRBV5-1
CASSSRGRYQETQYF
TGCGCCAGCAGCAGCCGGGGCCGGTACCAAGAGACCCAGTACTTC
>NA|TRBD2|TRBJ2-5|TRBV10-3
CATAILAGGQETQYF
TGTGCCACCGCGATACTAGCGGGGGGACAAGAGACCCAGTACTTC
>many|NA|TRBJ2-1|TRBV5-5
CASSLVFNEQFF
TGTGCCAGCAGCTTGGTATTCAATGAGCAGTTCTTC
>few|NA|TRBJ2-3|TRBV9
CASSADASTDTQYF
TGTGCCAGCAGCGCCGACGCTAGCACAGATACGCAGTATTTT
>NA|TRBD1|TRBJ1-2|TRBV3-1
CASSQEFGQGARGYTF
TGTGCCAGCAGCCAAGAATTCGGGCAGGGGGCTCGTGGCTACACCTTC
>few|TRBD1|TRBJ2-5|TRBV4-1
CASSQTFRTGGQETQYF
TGCGCCAGCAGCCAAACCTTTAGGACAGGGGGCCAAGAGACCCAGTACTTC
>many|TRBD2|TRBJ2-1|TRBV6-1
CASSWGGAKSSYNEQFF
TGTGCCAGCAGCTGGGGGGGAGCCAAAAGCTCCTACAATGAGCAGTTCTTC
>many|TRBD2|TRBJ2-5|TRBV2
CASKSHRGGETQYF
TGTGCCAGCAAATCCCATCGGGGGGGTGAGACCCAGTACTTC
>few|TRBD1|TRBJ1-2|TRBV6-5
CASSYMEPGQGGGYTF
TGTGCCAGCAGTTACATGGAGCCGGGACAGGGGGGCGGCTACACCTTC
>NA|TRBD1|TRBJ2-7|TRBV30
CAWSVSGGVYEQYF
TGTGCCTGGAGTGTATCAGGGGGAGTCTACGAGCAGTACTTC
>many|TRBD1|TRBJ2-2|TRBV6-4
CASKVDPGGAAGELFF
TGTGCCAGCAAGGTTGACCCAGGGGGAGCGGCCGGGGAGCTGTTTTTT
>many|NA|TRBJ2-5|TRBV7-8
CASSLAAGTQQETQYF
TGTGCCAGCAGCTTAGCCGCCGGGACACAGCAAGAGACCCAGTACTTC
>NA|NA|TRBJ1-2|TRBV3-1
CASSHADIPNYGYTF
TGTGCCAGCAGCCACGCCGACATCCCGAACTATGGCTACACCTTC
>NA|NA|TRBJ2-1|TRBV7-9
CASSHTDGRHINEQFF
TGTGCCAGCAGCCACACCGACGGACGCCATATCAATGAGCAGTTCTTC
>few|NA|TRBJ2-3|TRBV7-2
CASSLRGGGGTDTQYF
TGTGCCAGCAGCTTACGAGGGGGAGGCGGCACAGATACGCAGTATTTT
>NA|NA|TRBJ2-7|TRBV7-2
CASSLAAGYEQYF
TGTGCCAGCAGCTTAGCGGCGGGTTACGAGCAGTACTTC
>many|NA|TRBJ1-5|TRBV20-1
CSARVTSSNQPQHF
TGCAGTGCTAGAGTGACATCTAGCAATCAGCCCCAGCATTTT
>few|NA|TRBJ2-3|TRBV11-2
CASSLAWIPTDTQYF
TGTGCCAGCAGCTTAGCCTGGATCCCCACAGATACGCAGTATTTT
>many|NA|TRBJ2-3|TRBV5-1
CANRAADTQYF
TGCGCCAACCGAGCCGCAGATACGCAGTATTTT
>NA|NA|TRBJ2-1|TRBV29-1
CSVGHSSYNEQFF
TGCAGCGTTGGCCACAGTTCCTACAATGAGCAGTTCTTC
>NA|TRBD1|TRBJ2-7|TRBV24-1
CATSGKQGKGYEQYF
TGTGCCACCAGTGGGAAACAGGGGAAAGGCTACGAGCAGTACTTC
>many|NA|TRBJ2-3|TRBV7-2
CASTHPSGADTQYF
TGTGCCAGCACCCATCCATCGGGAGCAGATACGCAGTATTTT